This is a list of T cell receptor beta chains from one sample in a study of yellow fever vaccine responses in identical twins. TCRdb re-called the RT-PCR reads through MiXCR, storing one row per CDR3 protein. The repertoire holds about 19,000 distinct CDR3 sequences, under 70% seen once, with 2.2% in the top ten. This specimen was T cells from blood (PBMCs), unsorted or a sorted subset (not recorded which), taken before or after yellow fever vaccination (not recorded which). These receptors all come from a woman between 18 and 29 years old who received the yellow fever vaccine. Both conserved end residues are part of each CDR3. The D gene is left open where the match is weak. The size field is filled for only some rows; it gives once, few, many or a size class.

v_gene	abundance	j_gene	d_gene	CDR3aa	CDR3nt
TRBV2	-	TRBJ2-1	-	CASSKPRSYEQFF	TGTGCCAGCAGTAAACCGCGGTCCTATGAGCAGTTCTTC
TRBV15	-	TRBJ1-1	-	CATSSPFNTEAFF	TGTGCCACCAGCAGCCCATTCAACACTGAAGCTTTCTTT
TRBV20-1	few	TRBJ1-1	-	CSATTGSTEAFF	TGCAGTGCTACTACAGGTTCCACTGAAGCTTTCTTT
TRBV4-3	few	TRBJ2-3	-	CASSLLNRDTQYF	TGCGCCAGCAGCCTACTCAATCGGGATACGCAGTATTTT
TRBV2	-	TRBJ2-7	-	CASRKSTYEQYF	TGTGCCAGCAGGAAGTCCACCTACGAGCAGTACTTC
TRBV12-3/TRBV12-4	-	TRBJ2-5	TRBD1	CASSLHRGLMEETQYF	TGTGCCAGCAGCCTTCACAGGGGGCTAATGGAAGAGACCCAGTACTTC
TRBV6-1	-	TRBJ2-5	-	CASNPGVGETQYF	TGTGCCAGCAACCCGGGGGTTGGGGAGACCCAGTACTTC
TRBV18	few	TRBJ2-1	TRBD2	CASSPPSSGDNEQFF	TGTGCCAGCTCACCACCATCTAGCGGGGACAATGAGCAGTTCTTC
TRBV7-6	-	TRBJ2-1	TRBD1	CASSNTGQGFNEQFF	TGTGCCAGCAGCAATACAGGACAGGGTTTCAATGAGCAGTTCTTC
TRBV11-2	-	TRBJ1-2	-	CASSLGLGLANYGYTF	TGTGCCAGCAGCTTAGGGTTGGGGTTAGCTAACTATGGCTACACCTTC
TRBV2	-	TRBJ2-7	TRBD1	CASKRDSPYEQYF	TGTGCCAGCAAGAGGGACAGCCCCTACGAGCAGTACTTC
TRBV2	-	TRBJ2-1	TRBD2	CASGALSSGSGEQFF	TGTGCCAGTGGGGCCCTTTCTAGCGGGAGTGGTGAGCAGTTCTTC
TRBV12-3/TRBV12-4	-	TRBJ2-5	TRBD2	CASSTQAGSPQETQYF	TGTGCCAGCAGTACCCAAGCGGGATCGCCCCAAGAGACCCAGTACTTC
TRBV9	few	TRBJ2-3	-	CASSPYPGQAQYF	TGTGCCAGCAGCCCCTACCCGGGGCAGGCGCAGTATTTT
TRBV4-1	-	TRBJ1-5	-	CASSQDGGRPQHF	TGCGCCAGCAGCCAAGATGGTGGAAGGCCCCAGCATTTT
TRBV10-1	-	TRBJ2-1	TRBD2	CASSQGTSGRNEQFF	TGCGCCAGCAGCCAGGGGACTAGCGGGAGGAATGAGCAGTTCTTC
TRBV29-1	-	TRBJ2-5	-	CSVVSPQETQYF	TGCAGCGTTGTTAGTCCTCAAGAGACCCAGTACTTC
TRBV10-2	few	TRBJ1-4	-	CASSEPQGTGEKLFF	TGCGCCAGCAGTGAGCCGCAGGGTACTGGAGAAAAACTGTTTTTT
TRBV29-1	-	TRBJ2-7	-	CSVAKGGIPYSYEQYF	TGCAGCGTTGCGAAGGGGGGCATACCGTACTCCTACGAGCAGTACTTC
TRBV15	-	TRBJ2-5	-	CATKFPGEETQYF	TGTGCCACCAAGTTTCCGGGGGAAGAGACCCAGTACTTC
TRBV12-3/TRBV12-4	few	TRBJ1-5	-	CASSLVLGQPQHF	TGTGCCAGCAGTTTAGTTCTGGGTCAGCCCCAGCATTTT
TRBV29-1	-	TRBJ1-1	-	CSVDGRRNTEAFF	TGCAGCGTTGATGGTCGGAGGAACACTGAAGCTTTCTTT
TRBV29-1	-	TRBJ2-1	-	CSGHRGYNEQFF	TGCAGCGGCCACCGGGGTTACAATGAGCAGTTCTTC
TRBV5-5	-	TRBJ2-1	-	CASSLRTEGQSSYNEQFF	TGTGCCAGCAGCTTGAGAACAGAGGGTCAATCTAGTTACAATGAGCAGTTCTTC
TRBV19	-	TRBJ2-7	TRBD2	CASSPRRASGPYEQYF	TGTGCCAGTAGTCCCCGTCGGGCTAGCGGCCCCTACGAGCAGTACTTC
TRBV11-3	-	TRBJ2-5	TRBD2	CASSLDHGLAGGSETQYF	TGTGCCAGCAGCTTAGATCACGGGCTAGCGGGAGGAAGTGAGACCCAGTACTTC
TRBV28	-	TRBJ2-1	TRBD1	CASRRQGRISYNEQFF	TGTGCCAGCAGACGACAGGGGAGAATCTCCTACAATGAGCAGTTCTTC
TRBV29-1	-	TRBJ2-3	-	CSVEGRGRRRDTQYF	TGCAGCGTTGAAGGTAGAGGGAGGCGGAGAGATACGCAGTATTTT
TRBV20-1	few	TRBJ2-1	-	CSARSLGGYNEQFF	TGCAGTGCTAGGAGTCTAGGAGGTTACAATGAGCAGTTCTTC
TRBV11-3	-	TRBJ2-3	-	CASSTQLRLTDTQYF	TGTGCCAGCAGCACCCAGCTCCGACTCACAGATACGCAGTATTTT
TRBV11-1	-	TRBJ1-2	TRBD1	CASSSPDRGLDGYTF	TGTGCCAGCAGCTCCCCTGACAGGGGACTTGATGGCTACACCTTC
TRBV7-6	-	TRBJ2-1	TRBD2	CASSLASGRLDEQFF	TGTGCCAGCAGCTTAGCTAGCGGGAGATTGGATGAGCAGTTCTTC
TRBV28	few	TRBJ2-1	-	CASSLGPGHEQFF	TGTGCCAGCAGTTTAGGCCCGGGCCATGAGCAGTTCTTC
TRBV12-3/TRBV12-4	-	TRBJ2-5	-	CASSLGRVRETQYF	TGTGCCAGCAGTTTGGGCAGGGTCAGAGAGACCCAGTACTTC
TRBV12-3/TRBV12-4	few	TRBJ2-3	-	CATSRGGIQYF	TGTGCCACCTCCAGGGGGGGAATCCAGTATTTT
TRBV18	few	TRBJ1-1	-	CASSPLRGDTEAFF	TGTGCCAGCTCACCCCTCAGGGGAGACACTGAAGCTTTCTTT
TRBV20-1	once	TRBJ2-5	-	CSAKVGTLVQETQYF	TGCAGTGCAAAGGTGGGGACGCTTGTCCAAGAGACCCAGTACTTC
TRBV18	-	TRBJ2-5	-	CASSPPGQTQSF	TGTGCCAGCTCACCACCAGGACAGACCCAGTCCTTC
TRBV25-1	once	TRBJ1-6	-	CASTPSGGPGALHF	TGTGCCAGCACCCCTTCGGGAGGCCCTGGGGCCCTCCACTTT
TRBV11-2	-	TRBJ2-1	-	CASSLRGSYNEQFF	TGTGCCAGCAGCTTGAGAGGGTCCTACAATGAGCAGTTCTTC
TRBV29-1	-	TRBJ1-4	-	CSVAENANEKLFF	TGCAGCGTTGCAGAGAATGCTAATGAAAAACTGTTTTTT
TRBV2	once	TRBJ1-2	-	CASSEAPQTTANYGYTF	TGTGCCAGCAGTGAAGCACCCCAAACGACAGCGAACTATGGCTACACCTTC
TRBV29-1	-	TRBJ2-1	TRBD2	CSVGTSRDNEQFF	TGCAGCGTAGGGACTAGCAGAGACAATGAGCAGTTCTTC
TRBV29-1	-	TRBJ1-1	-	CSVVTGHWNTEAFF	TGCAGCGTTGTAACGGGACACTGGAACACTGAAGCTTTCTTT
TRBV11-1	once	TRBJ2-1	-	CASSSSKTPNEQFF	TGTGCCAGCAGCTCATCTAAGACTCCAAATGAGCAGTTCTTC
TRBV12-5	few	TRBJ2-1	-	CASGLYRPDSYNEQFF	TGTGCTAGTGGTTTGTATCGCCCGGACTCCTACAATGAGCAGTTCTTC
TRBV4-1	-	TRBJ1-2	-	CASSPSGPGVGYTF	TGCGCCAGCAGCCCCTCCGGTCCTGGGGTTGGCTACACCTTC
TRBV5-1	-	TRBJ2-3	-	CASTDLGGLQDTQYF	TGCGCCAGCACCGACCTTGGGGGGCTACAAGATACGCAGTATTTT
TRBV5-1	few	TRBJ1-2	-	CASSLAGTDYGYTF	TGCGCCAGCAGCTTGGCCGGGACGGACTATGGCTACACCTTC